Listed here are 25 T cell receptor beta chains from one sample, sequenced in a study of siplizumab effects on memory and regulatory T cells (dated by TCRdb to the late 2010s). Library preparation employed the immunoSEQ multiplex PCR assay. TCRdb limited this immuneACCESS table to in-frame rearrangements with V and J called. A share of clones is missing; checked studies link under half to unresolved V genes, and the rest is unexplained. The sample table records some 97,000 clones; 75% to 95% of these occur just once. Under 0.15% of the sample lies in the top ten. Sequencing used CD4+ T cells sorted from blood. All receptors come from a human donor in good health.

This clone occurred a few times. V is TRBV5-1 and J is TRBJ2-3, with no clear D. CDR1 and CDR2 (germline): SGHRS, YFSETQ. The CDR3 sequence is 14 residues long. V lost 4 bases and J lost 4, with 13 bases in between. The CDR3 nucleotides read TGCGCCAGCAGCCTATGGACCGAATCAGATACGCAGTATTTT. It is translated as CASSLWTESDTQYF.

The chain uses TRBV6-4 and TRBJ2-3, with D possibly TRBD2 on 7 matching bases. The germline gives CDR1 MRHNA, CDR2 SNTAGT. The germline V and J ends were trimmed by 8 bases and 3 bases, with 12 bases remaining between them. The CDR3 has 13 residues. CDR3 in DNA: TGTGCCAGCCGGGGGGCGGGGACAGATACGCAGTATTTT. Protein: CASRGAGTDTQYF.

V gene TRBV30 combines with J gene TRBJ2-1, with D possibly TRBD2 on 5 matching bases. Germline loops: CDR1 GTSNPN, CDR2 SVGIG (reference sequence). V lost 8 bases to trimming and J lost 11 bases, with 13 bases between them. CDR3 size: 10 residues. CDR3 protein: CAGGEDQQFF. The CDR3 bases are TGTGCCGGAGGTGAGGACCAGCAGTTCTTC.

The rearrangement joins TRBV28 to TRBJ1-2; D is possibly TRBD1 (5 bases). CDR1 is MDHEN, CDR2 SYDVKM, per germline. This CDR3 is built from 16 residues. With 5 bases removed from V and 4 bases from J, the gap between germline ends came to 20 bases. Here the CDR3 DNA reads TGTGCCAGCAGTCCTGAAGCAGGGTTTAGGGGCTATGGCTACACCTTC. Its protein product is CASSPEAGFRGYGYTF.

The gene calls are TRBV13 and TRBJ1-4, with 9 bases that match TRBD1. The CDR3 contains 14 residues. In germline, CDR1 is PRHDT, CDR2 FYEKMQ (reference sequence). Losses at the gene ends were 4 bases for V and 10 bases for J; bases not matched to a gene: 7. Written as DNA, the CDR3 is TGTGCCAGCAGCTCATGGGACAGGGAATCAAAACTGTTTTTT. It specifies CASSSWDRESKLFF.

The chain combines TRBV19 with TRBJ2-1; the D gene is possibly TRBD1 (5 bases). The CDR3 runs to 15 residues. Trimming pared 3 bases from V and 6 bases from J, leaving 15 bases between. Germline values: CDR1 LNHDA, CDR2 SQIVND (reference sequence). In nucleotides, the CDR3 is TGTGCCAGTAGTATCCCTCCAGCGCAGGGCAATGAGCAGTTCTTC. It translates to CASSIPPAQGNEQFF.

This chain uses TRBV28 with TRBJ2-7, with 8 positions matching TRBD1. CDR1 and CDR2 from the germline V gene are MDHEN and SYDVKM. V was pared by 5 bases and J by 0 bases, with 9 bases of the junction left unmatched. CDR3 length equals 16 residues. This chain's CDR3 is CASSGPRQGSSYEQYF. DNA of the CDR3: TGTGCCAGCAGTGGACCACGACAGGGGAGCTCCTACGAGCAGTACTTC. The full variable domain, in which reference TRBV28 and TRBJ2-7 provide the parts outside the CDR3, is DVKVTQSSRYLVKRTGEKVFLECVQDMDHENMFWYRQDPGLGLRLIYFSYDVKMKEKGDIPEGYSVSREKKERFSLILESASTNQTSMYLCASSGPRQGSSYEQYFGPGTRLTVT.

J is TRBJ2-3 and V is TRBV19; D gene unclear. This CDR3 spans 13 amino acids. Trimming pared 5 bases from V and 1 base from J, leaving 7 bases between. Germline V gives CDR1 LNHDA, CDR2 SQIVND (reference sequence). CDR3 nucleotide sequence: TGTGCCAGTAGTCGTTGGGGCACAGATACGCAGTATTTT. Protein sequence: CASSRWGTDTQYF.

The chain recombines TRBV4-3 with TRBJ2-5, with 8 positions matching TRBD2. The junction had 7 bases not matched to a gene; V was cut back by 4 bases and J by 0 bases. The germline gives CDR1 LGHNA, CDR2 YSLEER. This CDR3 spans 16 amino acids. The CDR3 region is CASSRTTSGYQETQYF. The CDR3 coding sequence is TGCGCCAGCAGCCGCACTACTAGCGGTTACCAAGAGACCCAGTACTTC.

This rearrangement joins TRBV7-9 to TRBJ1-2, with no clear D. The CDR3 contains 15 residues. V was cut by 3 bases and J by 1 base, with 12 bases left in between. Germline loops: CDR1 SEHNR, CDR2 FQNEAQ (reference sequence). The CDR3 DNA follows: TGTGCCAGCAGCTTCCTCGATTTAGATAACTATGGCTACACCTTC. This encodes CASSFLDLDNYGYTF.

This clone occurred a few times. The rearrangement uses TRBV5-4 and TRBJ1-1; tentatively, D is TRBD1 (6 bases). With 0 bases removed from V and 14 bases from J, the gap between germline ends came to 11 bases. Germline V lookup: CDR1 SGHNT, CDR2 YYREEE (reference sequence). There are 11 residues in the CDR3. The CDR3 protein is CASSLEGHLFF. CDR3 DNA: TGTGCCAGCAGCTTGGAGGGACATTTGTTCTTT.

This rearrangement joins TRBV4-3 to TRBJ1-6; TRBD1 agrees at 7 bases. Germline V CDR1 and CDR2: LGHNA, YSLEER. This CDR3 comprises 15 residues. V gave up 2 bases and J gave up 8 bases; unmatched junction bases: 6. In nucleotides, the CDR3 is TGCGCCAGCAGCCAAAAAAGGGGGCAGGATTCACCCCTCCACTTT. As protein: CASSQKRGQDSPLHF.

This chain uses TRBV19 with TRBJ1-5; 7 nucleotides agree with TRBD1. Germline CDR1 is LNHDA and CDR2 is SQIVND (reference sequence). The CDR3 has 14 amino acids. V lost 11 bases and J lost 2; bases outside the gene matches: 9. CDR3 residues: CASGGSGGNQPQHF. The CDR3 coding sequence is TGTGCCTCAGGGGGTAGCGGAGGCAATCAGCCCCAGCATTTT.

V usage is TRBV27 and J usage is TRBJ1-1; D may be TRBD1 (6 bases). The CDR3 is made up of 18 amino acids. Trimming removed 5 bases at V and 1 base at J, with 23 bases between. Germline CDR1 is MNHEY and CDR2 is SMNVEV (reference sequence). CDR3: CASSSHQGRGGANTEAFF. The CDR3 DNA reads TGTGCCAGCAGTAGCCACCAGGGGAGAGGAGGCGCGAACACTGAAGCTTTCTTT.

CDR3 sequence reads: CASSQETQTGANVLTF. The CDR3 DNA follows: TGCGCCAGCAGCCAAGAAACACAAACTGGGGCCAACGTCCTGACTTTC. The chain recombines TRBV4-1 with TRBJ2-6, with D uncertain. CDR3 size: 16 residues. Germline V gene sequence: CDR1 MGHRA, CDR2 YSYEKL. V was trimmed by 0 bases and J by 2 bases, leaving 8 bases between them.

The chain uses TRBV14 and TRBJ1-4; D is undetermined. Germline lookup yields CDR1 SGHDN and CDR2 FVKESK. This CDR3 comprises 13 residues. Trimming pared 1 base from V and 7 bases from J, leaving 7 bases between. CDR3 coding DNA: TGTGCCAGCAGCCAAGGGGCGATTGAAAAACTGTTTTTT. Its translation: CASSQGAIEKLFF.

V and J are TRBV2 and TRBJ1-4; a possible D gene is TRBD1 (5 bases). The CDR3 loop spans 15 amino acids. V dropped 6 bases and J dropped 5 bases, with 16 bases sitting between them. Germline lookup yields CDR1 SNHLY and CDR2 FYNNEI. The CDR3 reads CASRRAGGLNEKLFF. CDR3 DNA sequence: TGTGCCAGCAGAAGGGCGGGGGGATTAAATGAAAAACTGTTTTTT.

This chain joins TRBV11-1 and TRBJ2-1, with D perhaps TRBD2 (6 bases). Germline V lookup: CDR1 SGHAT, CDR2 FQDESV (reference sequence). The CDR3 runs to 14 residues. V lost 5 bases, J lost 5 bases, and 13 bases lay in between. The CDR3 reads CASSLPGLDNEQFF. In DNA, the CDR3 is TGTGCCAGCAGCCTACCGGGACTCGACAATGAGCAGTTCTTC.

V is TRBV19 and J is TRBJ2-3, with 10 bases that match TRBD2. The trim removed 3 bases at V and 4 bases at J, leaving 10 bases unmatched. CDR3 length equals 17 residues. Germline CDR1 reads LNHDA; CDR2 reads SQIVND (reference sequence). The CDR3 nucleotides are TGTGCCAGTAGTATGAGGTCCAGCGGGGGGGCTGCAGATACGCAGTATTTT. It codes for CASSMRSSGGAADTQYF. Supplemented by reference TRBV19 and TRBJ2-3, the full variable domain reads DGGITQSPKYLFRKEGQNVTLSCEQNLNHDAMYWYRQDPGQGLRLIYYSQIVNDFQKGDIAEGYSVSREKKESFPLTVTSAQKNPTAFYLCASSMRSSGGAADTQYFGPGTRLTVL.

J is TRBJ2-5 and V is TRBV6-5; a possible D gene is TRBD1 (6 bases). V lost 0 bases to trimming and J lost 4 bases, with 12 bases between them. CDR3 length: 15 amino acids. Germline loops: CDR1 MNHEY, CDR2 SVGAGI. CDR3 sequence: CASSYSMWTAETQYF. DNA for the CDR3: TGTGCCAGCAGTTACTCGATGTGGACAGCAGAGACCCAGTACTTC.

The V gene is TRBV7-2, the J gene TRBJ2-3, with 9 bases that match TRBD2. The CDR3 length is 16 residues. The J segment lost 4 bases and the V segment lost 2 bases, leaving 7 bases of the junction unmatched. Germline loops: CDR1 SGHTA, CDR2 FQGNSA. The CDR3 coding sequence is TGTGCCAGCAGCTTACACCCAGCGGGGGGCGCAGATACGCAGTATTTT. Encoded protein: CASSLHPAGGADTQYF. Combining the CDR3 with reference TRBV7-2 and TRBJ2-3 gives the whole variable domain GAGVSQSPSNKVTEKGKDVELRCDPISGHTALYWYRQSLGQGLEFLIYFQGNSAPDKSGLPSDRFSAERTGGSVSTLTIQRTQQEDSAVYLCASSLHPAGGADTQYFGPGTRLTVL.

This clone is a singleton in its sample. V and J are TRBV6-6 and TRBJ1-5; maybe TRBD1 (6 bases). Trimming removed 7 bases at V and 5 bases at J, with 18 bases between. CDR1 is MNHNY and CDR2 is SVGAGI in the germline V gene (reference sequence). The CDR3 is made up of 15 amino acids. CDR3 bases: TGTGCCAGCACCAGAAGGGGGTTTAGGGATCAGCCCCAGCATTTT. Amino acid sequence: CASTRRGFRDQPQHF.

The chain carries TRBV6-4 and TRBJ1-2; D remains ambiguous. The germline gives CDR1 MRHNA, CDR2 SNTAGT. The V gene lost 0 bases and the J gene lost 7 bases, with 9 bases spanning the gap. The CDR3 loop spans 13 amino acids. The CDR3 reads CASSDSSGFGYTF. The CDR3 DNA reads as TGTGCCAGCAGTGACTCATCGGGCTTTGGCTACACCTTC.

In this sample, this clone turned up a few times. This chain connects TRBV30 to TRBJ1-2, with unresolved D. The CDR3 covers 12 residues. The ends were cut back, 0 bases at V and 8 bases at J, with 10 bases in the middle. Germline-derived CDR1 and CDR2 are GTSNPN and SVGIG (reference sequence). CDR3 sequence: CAWSVPSGGYTF. The CDR3 DNA sequence: TGTGCCTGGAGTGTACCATCGGGGGGCTACACCTTC.

Comments on this clone: A read error may account for a junction end that differs from germline. This sample also contains other DNA sequences that code for the same CDR3. V and J are TRBV27 and TRBJ1-2; a weak D match, TRBD1 (6 bases). The CDR3 is made up of 12 amino acids. Germline CDR1 and CDR2: MNHEY and SMNVEV (reference sequence). The CDR3: CASSFRGGGYTF. Here the CDR3 DNA reads TGCGCCAGCAGTTTTAGGGGGGGTGGCTACACCTTC.